This T cell receptor beta chain was identified during a study of cytomegalovirus exposure and HLA in healthy donors. Study-wide points: High sensitivity and specificity were reportedly achieved when the classifier diagnosed cytomegalovirus status.

The CDR3 has 16 amino acids. From germline, CDR1 is SEHNR and CDR2 FQNEAQ (reference sequence). V lost 1 base to trimming and J lost 4 bases; unmatched junction nucleotides: 4. Sequencing was performed with immunoSEQ multiplex PCR; in TCRdb, only in-frame clones are kept and a portion is missing. The repertoire consists of more than 110,000 clones, with about 83% occurring once and the leading ten covering 1.4% to 1.5%. With regard to this clone: The target antigen is unknown.

The donors were part of the roughly 130-subject validation cohort, which stood apart from the roughly 670-subject first cohort. The sample consisted of PBMCs. The gene calls are TRBV7-9 and TRBJ1-4; TRBD1 matches 9 bases. The TCR was taken from a woman younger than 45 in good health and CMV-seronegative. This chain's CDR3 is CASSLVQGAINEKLFF. CDR3 nucleotide sequence: TGTGCCAGCAGCTTAGTACAGGGGGCGATTAATGAAAAACTGTTTTTT. The full variable domain, its missing parts supplied by reference TRBV7-9 and TRBJ1-4, is DTGVSQNPRHKITKRGQNVTFRCDPISEHNRLYWYRQTLGQGPEFLTYFQNEAQLEKSRLLSDRFSAERPKGSFSTLEIQRTEQGDSAMYLCASSLVQGAINEKLFFGSGTQLSVL.